This TCR beta chain was sequenced during a study of cytomegalovirus exposure and HLA in healthy donors. Study information: In a previous analysis, more than 90 million unique TCR beta sequences were found from 150 million to 200 million T cells.

Remarks on this clone: Its target is not known.

This PCR relied on a set of 60 Vbeta primers and 13 Jbeta primers. The method was immunoSEQ multiplex PCR; TCRdb's version includes in-frame clones alone and lacks a portion of them. The repertoire holds about 180,000 clones, with approximately 81% as singletons. Study results and caveats: TCR sequences were mostly rare, though some public TCRs occurred in many donors.

J lost 4 bases, V lost 6 bases, and 5 bases had no gene match. From germline, CDR1 is MNHEY and CDR2 SMNVEV (reference sequence). This CDR3 has 13 residues. The TCR sequence derives from a female donor in good health and CMV-seronegative. What was sequenced was PBMCs. This chain connects TRBV27 to TRBJ1-2, with 7 nucleotides matching TRBD1. The CDR3 loop reads CASRKTGSYGYTF. DNA of the CDR3: TGTGCCAGCAGGAAGACAGGGAGCTATGGCTACACCTTC.